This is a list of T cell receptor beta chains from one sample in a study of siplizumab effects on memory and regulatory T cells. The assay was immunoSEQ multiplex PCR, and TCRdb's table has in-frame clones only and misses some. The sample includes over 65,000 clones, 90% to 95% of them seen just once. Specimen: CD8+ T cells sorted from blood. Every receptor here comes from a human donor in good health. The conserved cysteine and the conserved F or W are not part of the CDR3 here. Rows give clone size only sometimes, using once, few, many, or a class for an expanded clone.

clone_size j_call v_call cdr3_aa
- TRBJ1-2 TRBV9 ASSVAGTAPRGYT
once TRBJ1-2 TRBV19 ASSIGMGYT
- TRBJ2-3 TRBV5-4 ASSGIGTGLTDTQY
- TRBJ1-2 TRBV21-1 ASSKGGGRAYGYT
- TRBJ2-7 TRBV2 ASIGGSYEQY
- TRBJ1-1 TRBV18 ASSPPGRNTEAF
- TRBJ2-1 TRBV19 ASRLGPYNEQF
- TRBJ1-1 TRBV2 ASSEGEGGNTEAF
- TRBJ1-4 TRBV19 ASSIWGQDEKLF
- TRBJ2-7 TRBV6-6 ASSYDLSSGTGEQY
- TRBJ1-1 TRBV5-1 ASSLGDGGEAF
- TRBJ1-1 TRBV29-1 SLLRDIGYTEAF
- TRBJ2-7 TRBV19 ASSIGLSYEQY
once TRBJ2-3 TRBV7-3 ASSFRGAGTDTQY
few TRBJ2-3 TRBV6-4 ASSEQGEGDTQY
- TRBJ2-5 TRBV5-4 ASSPIYGGKETQY
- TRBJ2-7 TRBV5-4 ASSLLLGTSYEQY
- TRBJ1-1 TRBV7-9 ASSHAPGQGIPKAF
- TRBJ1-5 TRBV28 ASSLGQGGQPQH
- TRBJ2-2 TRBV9 ASSVAGRDSLVPGELF
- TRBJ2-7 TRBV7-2 ASSSGLGRYEQY
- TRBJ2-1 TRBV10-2 ASNPGEEYNEQF
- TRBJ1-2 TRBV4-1 ASSQVGPGYGYT